This TCR beta chain derives from a study of blood T cells in healthy people across ages. General observations from the study: Per million T cells, the diversity of TCR beta decreased roughly linearly as age advanced.

With a J-beta primer mix and a sample-barcoded 5' primer, a second PCR ran about 7 to 12 cycles. One entry per CDR3 protein, called by TCRdb with MiXCR from the 5' RACE reads. This sample has 1.5 million to 2 million distinct CDR3 sequences; 30% to 40% occur once, and the top ten carry 23%. About this clonotype itself: The antigen is unknown.

The V gene lost 4 bases and the J gene lost 5 bases, with 17 bases spanning the gap. The CDR3 is 15 residues long. Germline CDR1 reads ENHRY; CDR2 reads SYGVKD. The chain couples TRBV10-3 to TRBJ2-5; D is uncertain. This receptor was obtained from a human donor in good health. Source material: blood. CDR3 region: CAISGSLIRVETQYF. The CDR3 DNA reads TGTGCCATCAGTGGGTCGTTGATTAGGGTTGAGACCCAGTACTTC.